This T cell receptor (beta chain) stems from a study of blood T cell repertoires in COVID-19. Study background: Nucleic acid was either cDNA or gDNA, and it came from T cells, B-cell-depleted T cells, or PBMCs.

Assay used: immunoSEQ multiplex PCR; TCRdb lists only in-frame clones, some missing. The table records 200,000 to 300,000 clones, over 80% of them present only once. This CDR3 comprises 16 residues. Germline CDR1 and CDR2: SGHVS and FQNEAQ. V shed 3 bases and J 2 bases; nucleotides not matched to a gene: 6. The V and J genes are TRBV7-8 and TRBJ1-4, with TRBD1 matching over 7 bases. The clonotype was recovered from a woman aged 40 to 50 who had recovered from COVID-19. The specimen was peripheral blood. CDR3 sequence reads: CASSFVRDSTNEKLFF. CDR3 DNA: TGTGCCAGCAGCTTCGTAAGGGACAGCACTAATGAAAAACTGTTTTTT.